This is a list of T cell receptor beta chains from one sample in a study of blood T cell repertoires in COVID-19. The table came from immunoSEQ multiplex PCR; TCRdb's copy has only in-frame clones and leaves some out. Among a few hundred thousand clones, roughly 90% were seen once, and the ten largest hold 3.5% to 5.5%. Sequenced: PBMCs or T cells enriched from blood (not recorded which). The receptor source for this set is a woman aged 25 to 39 who had been exposed to COVID-19. CDR3s include the opening cysteine and the closing phenylalanine or tryptophan. The order of the fields is D gene, V gene, clone size, J gene, CDR3 DNA, CDR3 protein. The D gene is left open where the match is weak. Expanded clones are given a class, and other clones once, few, many or no size at all.

TRBD2,TRBV24-1,-,TRBJ2-7,TGTGCCACCAGTGATTCAGGGAGGGACGAGCAGTACTTC,CATSDSGRDEQYF
-,TRBV5-1,-,TRBJ2-1,TGCGCCAGCAGTCCGGGACACCTTGGCGATGAGCAGTTCTTC,CASSPGHLGDEQFF
TRBD1,TRBV18,-,TRBJ1-2,TGTGCCAGCTCACCATTTTCAGGGGGTGATGGCTACACCTTC,CASSPFSGGDGYTF
-,TRBV6-5,-,TRBJ1-2,TGTGCCAGCAGTTGGGCAGCTAACTATGGCTACACCTTC,CASSWAANYGYTF
TRBD2,TRBV6-5,-,TRBJ2-1,TGTGCCAGCAGTTACACTAGCGGGGGCCCCTACAATGAGCAGTTCTTC,CASSYTSGGPYNEQFF
-,TRBV6-1,-,TRBJ1-5,TGTGCCAGCAGTGAGATCGGCCAGGGTCAATTTCAGCCCCAGCATTTT,CASSEIGQGQFQPQHF
TRBD2,TRBV7-8,-,TRBJ2-4,TGTGCCAGCAGCTTAGCGCCACTAGCGGGGGAAAACATTCAGTACTTC,CASSLAPLAGENIQYF
TRBD2,TRBV5-1,-,TRBJ2-5,TGCGCCAGCAGGTTCGGGAGGGACCAAGAGACCCAGTACTTC,CASRFGRDQETQYF
-,TRBV3-1/TRBV3-2,once,TRBJ1-1,TGTGCCAGCAGCCAATTCCGACAGAACACTGAAGCTTTCTTT,CASSQFRQNTEAFF
TRBD1,TRBV9,-,TRBJ1-3,TGTGCCAGCAGCGTAGGTCCGGGACAGGGTGTAAGGAGTGGAAACACCATATATTTT,CASSVGPGQGVRSGNTIYF
-,TRBV19,-,TRBJ2-6,TGTGCCAGTAGTAGCCCCTCGGGGTCTGGGGCCAACGTCCTGACTTTC,CASSSPSGSGANVLTF
TRBD2,TRBV27,-,TRBJ2-3,TGTGCCAGCAGTCTCTTGGTCGGGGGGGGGACAGATACGCAGTATTTT,CASSLLVGGGTDTQYF
TRBD2,TRBV30,-,TRBJ2-3,TGTGCCTGGAGTCCAGGAAATAGCGGGGGCAGGGATACGCAGTATTTT,CAWSPGNSGGRDTQYF
TRBD1,TRBV5-5,-,TRBJ2-1,TGTGCCAGCAGCCCACCCACAGGGGGCTTGAACAATGAGCAGTTCTTC,CASSPPTGGLNNEQFF
TRBD1,TRBV27,-,TRBJ1-4,TGTGCCAGCAGTCTCCGGGACAGGGGTGAAAAACTGTTTTTT,CASSLRDRGEKLFF
TRBD1,TRBV2,-,TRBJ2-4,TGTGCCAGCAGTGAAGCTGGGACAGGACTGCTACACATTCAGTACTTC,CASSEAGTGLLHIQYF
TRBD1,TRBV14,-,TRBJ2-7,TGTGCCAGCAGCCAACCCGGGACAGTCTACGAGCAGTACTTC,CASSQPGTVYEQYF
-,TRBV28,-,TRBJ1-3,TGTGCCAGCAGTATTTATCTTAGTAGGGGTGGAAACACCATATATTTT,CASSIYLSRGGNTIYF
-,TRBV3-1/TRBV3-2,-,TRBJ2-3,TGTGCCAGCAGCCAAGTTGGTGCCTACACAGATACGCAGTATTTT,CASSQVGAYTDTQYF
-,TRBV7-9,-,TRBJ1-4,TGTGCCAGCAGCCCCAGCGGCCTCGAAAAACTGTTTTTT,CASSPSGLEKLFF
-,TRBV6-8,-,TRBJ2-2,TGTGCCAGCAGTTACAACCCAGCGAACACCGGGGAGCTGTTTTTT,CASSYNPANTGELFF
TRBD2,TRBV5-1,-,TRBJ2-3,TGCGCCAGCAGCTTGGGCGGGGGGAACACAGATACGCAGTATTTT,CASSLGGGNTDTQYF
-,TRBV10-1,-,TRBJ1-6,TGCGCCAGAGCAGGGGTAAATTCACCCCTCCACTTT,CARAGVNSPLHF
TRBD2,TRBV19,-,TRBJ2-1,TGTGCCAGTAGTTTAGCGGGGTACTCCTACAATGAGCAGTTCTTC,CASSLAGYSYNEQFF
TRBD1,TRBV30,few,TRBJ1-6,TGTGCCTGGAACCTGGACAGGGGTTCTTCACCCCTCCACTTT,CAWNLDRGSSPLHF
TRBD1,TRBV6-5,-,TRBJ1-1,TGTGCCAGCAGCACGGGACAGACGAACACTGAAGCTTTCTTT,CASSTGQTNTEAFF
TRBD2,TRBV2,-,TRBJ2-2,TGTGCCAGCAGCGCCCAGGGCGGGGGGAACACCGGGGAGCTGTTTTTT,CASSAQGGGNTGELFF
-,TRBV11-3,-,TRBJ1-1,TGTGCCAGCAGCTTAGATGGGAGGGGCGGGAACACTGAAGCTTTCTTT,CASSLDGRGGNTEAFF
TRBD2,TRBV7-9,-,TRBJ2-1,TGTGCCAGCAGCCCACCTAGCGGGGGCAGCTACAATGAGCAGTTCTTC,CASSPPSGGSYNEQFF
-,TRBV30,once,TRBJ1-6,TGTGCCTGGACCCAGATGTCCTATAATTCACCCCTCCACTTT,CAWTQMSYNSPLHF
TRBD1,TRBV5-1,-,TRBJ2-4,TGCGCCAGCAGCTTAGCCAGGGGGCAGGTAAACATTCAGTACTTC,CASSLARGQVNIQYF
TRBD1,TRBV5-8,-,TRBJ2-5,TGTGCCAGCAGCCCCGGACAGGGGACCCAGTACTTC,CASSPGQGTQYF
-,TRBV7-2,-,TRBJ1-2,TGTGCCAGCAGCTTACGGGGCGGGAGCTATGGCTACACCTTC,CASSLRGGSYGYTF
-,TRBV30,-,TRBJ1-5,TGTGCCTGGAGTGGCGGGGGCGGCAATCAGCCCCAGCATTTT,CAWSGGGGNQPQHF
-,TRBV6-2/TRBV6-3,once,TRBJ1-2,TGTGCCAGCAGTTCCAGGGAAAGGTATGGCTACACCTTC,CASSSRERYGYTF
-,TRBV9,-,TRBJ1-6,TGTGCCAGCAGCGCGACAAGAGATTCACCCCTCCACTTT,CASSATRDSPLHF
-,TRBV6-5,-,TRBJ2-7,TGTGCCAGCGCGGCTAGTTTCGCCTACGAGCAGTACTTC,CASAASFAYEQYF
-,TRBV5-8,-,TRBJ2-5,TGTGCCAGCCCGACCGCCCGCGGCCAAGAGACCCAGTACTTC,CASPTARGQETQYF